A single sample gave rise to the 16 T cell receptor beta chains below, sequenced in a study of cytomegalovirus exposure and HLA in healthy donors. PCR primers comprised 60 Vbeta and 13 Jbeta primers. Profiled with immunoSEQ multiplex PCR; TCRdb holds only in-frame clones, not every one. The sample table includes about 70,000 clones. Sample: PBMCs. Every receptor here comes from a female donor in good health and CMV-seropositive.

The V call is TRBV5-1, the J call TRBJ2-1, with 10 positions matching TRBD1. This CDR3 is built from 17 residues. CDR1 and CDR2 from the germline V gene are SGHRS and YFSETQ. The junction had 10 bases not matched to a gene; V was cut back by 2 bases and J by 5 bases. This CDR3 reads CASSFFGTGDLNNEQFF. CDR3 DNA: TGCGCCAGCAGCTTTTTCGGGACAGGGGACCTAAACAATGAGCAGTTCTTC.

The chain couples TRBV7-2 to TRBJ2-7, with 8 bases lining up with TRBD2. V trimming: 1 base; J trimming: 7 bases; junction bases outside the gene matches: 9. Germline CDR1 SGHTA, CDR2 FQGNSA. CDR3 length: 15 amino acids. The chain's CDR3 is CASSLVAGGLGEQYF. The CDR3 bases are TGTGCCAGCAGCTTAGTCGCGGGGGGCCTCGGGGAGCAGTACTTC.

This chain joins TRBV5-5 and TRBJ1-2; D is ambiguous. The CDR3 loop spans 13 amino acids. Germline CDR1 reads SGHKS; CDR2 reads YYEKEE (reference sequence). V lost 3 bases, J lost 5 bases, and 11 bases lay in between. The CDR3 coding sequence is TGTGCCAGCAGCTCACAGAATGGTTATGGCTACACCTTC. Amino acids: CASSSQNGYGYTF.

The rearrangement links TRBV18 to TRBJ1-2; 7 nucleotides align to TRBD1. The CDR3 extends over 16 amino acids. Germline CDR1 KGHSH, CDR2 LQKENI. Unmatched junction bases numbered 10, after V lost 3 bases and J lost 3 bases. This CDR3 is CASSPSRQGLDYGYTF. The CDR3 DNA reads as TGTGCCAGCTCACCTAGTCGACAGGGATTAGACTATGGCTACACCTTC.

The V and J genes are TRBV9 and TRBJ2-3; 7 nucleotides match TRBD2. CDR3 length: 16 amino acids. Germline loops: CDR1 SGDLS, CDR2 YYNGEE. J lost 0 bases, V lost 0 bases, and 4 bases had no gene match. The DNA for the CDR3 is TGTGCCAGCAGCGTAGAGGCGGGGGTAAGCACAGATACGCAGTATTTT. This translates into CASSVEAGVSTDTQYF. Filled out from reference TRBV9 and TRBJ2-3, the complete variable domain reads DSGVTQTPKHLITATGQRVTLRCSPRSGDLSVYWYQQSLDQGLQFLIQYYNGEERAKGNILERFSAQQFPDLHSELNLSSLELGDSALYFCASSVEAGVSTDTQYFGPGTRLTVL.

J is TRBJ2-1 and V is TRBV6-4; TRBD2 agrees at 9 bases. V shed 2 bases, J shed 6 bases, and the junction held 2 bases outside the gene matches. This CDR3 has 14 amino acids. CDR1 and CDR2 from the germline V gene are MRHNA and SNTAGT. The CDR3: CASSDQREANEQFF. In DNA, the CDR3 is TGTGCCAGCAGTGACCAGCGGGAGGCCAATGAGCAGTTCTTC.

The chain joins TRBV19 to TRBJ2-7; 7 bases match TRBD1. Germline CDR1 reads LNHDA; CDR2 reads SQIVND (reference sequence). CDR3 length equals 14 residues. V trimming: 5 bases; J trimming: 4 bases; junction bases outside the gene matches: 8. The CDR3 DNA reads TGTGCCAGTAGTCTCCCGGACAGGAGGTACGAGCAGTACTTC. Its translation is CASSLPDRRYEQYF.

The gene calls are TRBV6-5 and TRBJ1-1; D gene uncertain. V lost 2 bases and J lost 1, with 8 bases in between. Germline V gives CDR1 MNHEY, CDR2 SVGAGI. The CDR3 has 14 residues. The CDR3 here is CASSYQPGNTEAFF. The DNA of the CDR3 is TGTGCCAGCAGTTACCAACCGGGGAACACTGAAGCTTTCTTT.

V usage is TRBV10-3 and J usage is TRBJ2-3; 9 bases match TRBD1. The CDR3 spans 16 residues. Germline trimming cut 9 bases from V and 1 base from J; bases unmatched to any gene: 11. Germline-derived CDR1 and CDR2 are ENHRY and SYGVKD. The CDR3 nucleotides are TGTGCCATACGGGACAGGGTCGGGGTTGGCACAGATACGCAGTATTTT. Amino acids: CAIRDRVGVGTDTQYF.

The CDR3 loop reads CASSYGQGDQETQYF. As DNA, the CDR3 is TGTGCCAGCAGTTACGGACAGGGGGATCAAGAGACCCAGTACTTC. This rearrangement joins TRBV6-5 to TRBJ2-5; 10 nucleotides align to TRBD1. The CDR3 contains 15 residues. The V and J ends lost 2 bases and 2 bases, in that order; junction bases with no gene match: 2. CDR1 and CDR2 (germline): MNHEY, SVGAGI.

The chain combines TRBV6-5 with TRBJ1-2, with 9 nucleotides matching TRBD1. The germline V gene has CDR1 MNHEY and CDR2 SVGAGI. J was trimmed by 0 bases and V by 5 bases; bases with no gene match: 4. The CDR3 spans 15 residues. The chain's CDR3 is CASSRDRGSNYGYTF. The CDR3 coding sequence is TGTGCCAGCAGTCGCGACAGGGGGTCTAACTATGGCTACACCTTC.

This chain links TRBV4-1 with TRBJ2-2; D may be TRBD1 (5 bases). From germline, CDR1 is MGHRA and CDR2 YSYEKL. This CDR3 spans 14 amino acids. Trimming removed 5 bases from V and 8 bases from J, with 15 bases in between. The CDR3 DNA reads as TGCGCCAGCAGCTTCGATGGGGCTTGGGGGGAGCTGTTTTTT. Translation: CASSFDGAWGELFF.

The chain uses TRBV5-8 and TRBJ2-7; 8 bases match TRBD1. Looked up from germline, CDR1 is SGHTS and CDR2 is YDEGEE. V lost 0 bases to trimming and J lost 2 bases; unmatched junction nucleotides: 1. The CDR3 runs 14 residues. CDR3 DNA: TGTGCCAGCAGCTTGGGCAGGGGGCCCTACGAGCAGTACTTC. This gives the protein CASSLGRGPYEQYF. Together with reference TRBV5-8 and TRBJ2-7, the CDR3 gives the full variable domain: EAGVTQSPTHLIKTRGQQATLRCSPISGHTSVYWYQQALGLGLQFLLWYDEGEERNRGNFPPRFSGRQFPNYSSELNVNALELEDSALYLCASSLGRGPYEQYFGPGTRLTVT.

This chain uses TRBV6-6 with TRBJ1-1; 8 bases match TRBD1. The CDR3 loop spans 13 amino acids. V shed 3 bases and J 11 bases; nucleotides not matched to a gene: 8. Germline CDR1 and CDR2: MNHNY and SVGAGI (reference sequence). In nucleotides, the CDR3 is TGTGCCAGCAGTTATGTCACGGACAGGGCTGCTTTCTTT. Amino acid sequence: CASSYVTDRAAFF.

CDR3 loop: CASSLGSGVYGYTF. CDR3 coding DNA: TGTGCCAGCAGTTTAGGATCAGGCGTCTATGGCTACACCTTC. The chain joins TRBV27 to TRBJ1-2, with D unclear. This CDR3 has 14 amino acids. Trimming cost V 2 bases and J 4 bases, with 11 bases left between them. The germline gives CDR1 MNHEY, CDR2 SMNVEV (reference sequence).

This rearrangement joins TRBV4-3 to TRBJ2-7; weak D call: TRBD2 (6 bases). From germline, CDR1 is LGHNA and CDR2 YSLEER. V shed 0 bases and J shed 2 bases, with 11 bases lying between them. The CDR3 covers 15 residues. The CDR3 here is CASSQDSGVTYEQYF. The DNA for the CDR3 is TGCGCCAGCAGCCAAGATTCGGGGGTAACCTACGAGCAGTACTTC.